These T cell receptor beta chains were read from a single sample in a study of CD8+CD57+ T cells in acquired aplastic anemia. TCRdb recomputed calls from the reads with MiXCR, one row per CDR3 protein. The table has approximately 180,000 distinct CDR3 sequences, 48% seen once. The sample taken for sequencing was sorted CD4+, CD8+, or CD8+CD57+ T cells (not recorded which) from PBMCs. Receptor source: a human donor with aplastic anemia. Both conserved end residues are part of each CDR3. The D gene is left open where the match is weak. Not every row has a clone size; where given, it reads once, few, many or a size class.

V gene: TRBV19
D gene: TRBD1
J gene: TRBJ2-5
clone size: -
CDR3 protein: CASSIGALGQGDQETQYF
CDR3 DNA: TGTGCCAGTAGTATTGGCGCCCTGGGACAGGGGGACCAAGAGACCCAGTACTTC

V gene: TRBV11-2
D gene: TRBD2
J gene: TRBJ2-1
clone size: -
CDR3 protein: CASSLVSGIDEQFF
CDR3 DNA: TGTGCCAGCAGCTTAGTTAGCGGGATTGATGAGCAGTTCTTC

V gene: TRBV24-1
D gene: -
J gene: TRBJ2-3
clone size: -
CDR3 protein: CATSDTGRGSTDTQYF
CDR3 DNA: TGTGCCACCAGTGATACCGGAAGGGGCAGCACAGATACGCAGTATTTT

V gene: TRBV24-1
D gene: TRBD2
J gene: TRBJ2-1
clone size: few
CDR3 protein: CATSDLTSGLNEQFF
CDR3 DNA: TGTGCCACCAGTGATTTAACTAGCGGGCTCAATGAGCAGTTCTTC

V gene: TRBV15
D gene: -
J gene: TRBJ2-5
clone size: -
CDR3 protein: CATSRADGPTNF
CDR3 DNA: TGTGCCACCAGCAGAGCGGACGGCCCCACGAACTTC

V gene: TRBV7-9
D gene: -
J gene: TRBJ2-7
clone size: -
CDR3 protein: CASSTTLGGSYEQYF
CDR3 DNA: TGTGCCAGCAGCACCACGCTCGGAGGGTCCTACGAGCAGTACTTC

V gene: TRBV3-1
D gene: -
J gene: TRBJ1-1
clone size: many
CDR3 protein: CASSQAGIEAFF
CDR3 DNA: TGTGCCAGCAGCCAAGCAGGGATTGAAGCTTTCTTT

V gene: TRBV7-9
D gene: -
J gene: TRBJ2-7
clone size: many
CDR3 protein: CASSPREYEQYF
CDR3 DNA: TGTGCCAGCAGCCCGCGCGAGTACGAGCAGTACTTC

V gene: TRBV7-2
D gene: -
J gene: TRBJ2-5
clone size: many
CDR3 protein: CASKEQETQYF
CDR3 DNA: TGTGCCAGCAAGGAACAAGAGACCCAGTACTTC

V gene: TRBV25-1
D gene: -
J gene: TRBJ1-1
clone size: -
CDR3 protein: CASLPAGHEAFF
CDR3 DNA: TGTGCCAGCCTTCCGGCGGGACACGAAGCTTTCTTT

V gene: TRBV2
D gene: TRBD1
J gene: TRBJ2-2
clone size: -
CDR3 protein: CASSTGTGTTGELFF
CDR3 DNA: TGTGCCAGCAGTACCGGGACAGGGACCACCGGGGAGCTGTTTTTT

V gene: TRBV4-3
D gene: TRBD1
J gene: TRBJ2-2
clone size: many
CDR3 protein: CASSQLQGALNTGELFF
CDR3 DNA: TGCGCCAGCAGCCAATTACAGGGGGCCCTGAACACCGGGGAGCTGTTTTTT

V gene: TRBV7-2
D gene: -
J gene: TRBJ2-7
clone size: -
CDR3 protein: CASSARGREQYF
CDR3 DNA: TGTGCCAGCAGCGCCCGGGGGCGCGAGCAGTACTTC

V gene: TRBV2
D gene: TRBD1
J gene: TRBJ1-2
clone size: once
CDR3 protein: CASTRPDGTGVNYGYTF
CDR3 DNA: TGTGCCAGCACTCGACCGGACGGGACAGGAGTTAACTATGGCTACACCTTC